Presented here are 20 T cell receptor beta chains from one specimen sequenced in a study of blood T cell repertoires in COVID-19. Sequencing was performed with immunoSEQ multiplex PCR; in TCRdb, only in-frame clones are kept and a portion is missing. Among about 160,000 clones listed, approximately 91% were seen once. The sequenced sample was peripheral blood. The receptor source for this set is a man between 18 and 35 years old with acute or convalescent COVID-19.

This clone appeared a single time. V usage is TRBV5-6 and J usage is TRBJ2-6, with 7 bases matching TRBD1. Germline V gives CDR1 SGHDT, CDR2 YYEEEE. This CDR3 is 17 amino acids long. J gave up 0 bases and V 4 bases, and 7 bases lay outside the gene matches. The CDR3 nucleotides read TGTGCCAGCAGCCTCCGGACAGGTAGCTCTGGGGCCAACGTCCTGACTTTC. Protein product: CASSLRTGSSGANVLTF.

This clone appeared a few times. This rearrangement joins TRBV5-1 to TRBJ1-6; D may be TRBD1 (5 bases). Trimming took 0 bases from V and 10 from J, leaving 14 bases between them. The germline CDR1 and CDR2 sequences are SGHRS and YFSETQ. The CDR3 is 15 amino acids. CDR3 loop: CASSLEGQGPSPLHF. The CDR3 bases are TGCGCCAGCAGCTTGGAGGGGCAGGGCCCATCACCCCTCCACTTT.

V gene TRBV9 combines with J gene TRBJ1-1, with TRBD1 identical over 8 bases. The CDR3 runs 15 residues. CDR1 is SGDLS, CDR2 YYNGEE, per germline. The trim removed 3 bases at V and 1 base at J, leaving 5 bases unmatched. CDR3 in DNA: TGTGCCAGCAGCGCCTCCGGGACAGGGAACACTGAAGCTTTCTTT. Its protein is CASSASGTGNTEAFF. Full variable domain (remainder filled in from reference TRBV9 and TRBJ1-1): DSGVTQTPKHLITATGQRVTLRCSPRSGDLSVYWYQQSLDQGLQFLIQYYNGEERAKGNILERFSAQQFPDLHSELNLSSLELGDSALYFCASSASGTGNTEAFFGQGTRLTVV.

This chain links TRBV5-1 with TRBJ2-7; 7 nucleotides align to TRBD2. Germline values: CDR1 SGHRS, CDR2 YFSETQ. This CDR3 spans 14 amino acids. With V trimmed by 9 bases and J by 2 bases, 11 bases remained unmatched. The CDR3 sequence: CATKTGLAAYEQYF. DNA for the CDR3: TGCGCCACGAAAACCGGCCTAGCGGCCTACGAGCAGTACTTC.

This chain joins TRBV2 and TRBJ1-1; 7 bases are a match to TRBD1. The trim removed 7 bases at V and 1 base at J, leaving 9 bases unmatched. Germline CDR1 is SNHLY and CDR2 is FYNNEI. This CDR3 has 15 residues. In nucleotides, the CDR3 is TGTGCCAGCACCTTCGGACAGGCGGGGAACACTGAAGCTTTCTTT. Its translation: CASTFGQAGNTEAFF.

This chain joins TRBV6-6 and TRBJ1-4, with TRBD1 identical over 9 bases. This CDR3 is built from 15 residues. CDR1 MNHNY and CDR2 SVGAGI come from the germline V gene (reference sequence). Trimming at V came to 6 bases and at J to 5 bases, leaving 7 bases not matched to a gene. The DNA of the CDR3 is TGTGCCAGCAGGCCCGGACAGGGGCTAAATGAAAAACTGTTTTTT. Amino acid sequence: CASRPGQGLNEKLFF.

J is TRBJ1-3 and V is TRBV30; a weak D match, TRBD1 (5 bases). This CDR3 has 16 residues. CDR1 is GTSNPN, CDR2 SVGIG, per germline (reference sequence). The germline V and J ends were trimmed by 5 bases and 2 bases, with 19 bases remaining between them. CDR3 in DNA: TGTGCCTGGGCCGCACCGGGGCGGGGAACTGGAAACACCATATATTTT. Translated: CAWAAPGRGTGNTIYF.

The chain is built from TRBV9 and TRBJ2-2; D unclear. CDR1 and CDR2 from the germline V gene are SGDLS and YYNGEE. The CDR3 covers 14 residues. The ends were cut back, 0 bases at V and 6 bases at J, with 9 bases in the middle. The CDR3 loop reads CASSVEAVSGELFF. CDR3 nucleotides: TGTGCCAGCAGCGTAGAGGCGGTTTCCGGGGAGCTGTTTTTT. The full variable domain, in which reference TRBV9 and TRBJ2-2 provide the parts outside the CDR3, is DSGVTQTPKHLITATGQRVTLRCSPRSGDLSVYWYQQSLDQGLQFLIQYYNGEERAKGNILERFSAQQFPDLHSELNLSSLELGDSALYFCASSVEAVSGELFFGEGSRLTVL.

The chain employs TRBV30 and TRBJ1-1, with 8 bases lining up with TRBD1. The V gene's germline CDR1 is GTSNPN and CDR2 SVGIG (reference sequence). The CDR3 runs to 13 residues. Trimming cost V 3 bases and J 1 base; bases outside gene matches: 1. DNA of the CDR3: TGTGCCTGGAGGGGGACAGGGAACACTGAAGCTTTCTTT. Residues: CAWRGTGNTEAFF.

The V and J genes are TRBV9 and TRBJ1-6; D perhaps matches TRBD1 (6 bases). The CDR3 is made up of 15 amino acids. From germline, CDR1 is SGDLS and CDR2 YYNGEE. V gave up 4 bases and J gave up 2 bases, with 10 bases separating them. CDR3 residues: CASSPRTAYNSPLHF. The CDR3, as DNA: TGTGCCAGCAGCCCCCGGACAGCCTATAATTCACCCCTCCACTTT.

The gene calls are TRBV6-5 and TRBJ2-7; D is possibly TRBD1 (6 bases). Germline loops: CDR1 MNHEY, CDR2 SVGAGI. The CDR3 sequence is 12 residues long. V shed 7 bases and J shed 13 bases, with 20 bases lying between them. CDR3 in DNA: TGTGCCAGCACTTCATTGCAGGGGATCGTATACTTC. It yields the protein CASTSLQGIVYF.

In its sample, this clone was seen once. The J gene is TRBJ2-1, the V gene TRBV24-1, with TRBD1 matching over 9 bases. In germline, CDR1 is KGHDR, CDR2 SFDVKD. This CDR3 region has 15 residues. V dropped 3 bases and J dropped 4; count of bases not matched to a gene: 3. CDR3 sequence reads: CATSDRDREYNEQFF. The DNA of the CDR3 is TGTGCCACCAGTGATCGGGACAGGGAGTACAATGAGCAGTTCTTC.

V and J are TRBV5-1 and TRBJ1-2; unclear D gene. The CDR3 is 13 residues long. Deletions cut 3 bases from V and 0 bases from J, with 6 bases between. CDR1 is SGHRS and CDR2 is YFSETQ in the germline V gene. The CDR3 sequence is CASSWGANYGYTF. The CDR3 DNA reads as TGCGCCAGCAGCTGGGGAGCTAACTATGGCTACACCTTC.

On this clone: Other nucleotide sequences in the sample specify the same CDR3. The genes are TRBV27 and TRBJ1-6; the match to TRBD1 covers 7 bases. The junction had 0 bases not matched to a gene; V was cut back by 2 bases and J by 2 bases. Germline CDR1 MNHEY, CDR2 SMNVEV (reference sequence). This CDR3 region has 15 residues. The CDR3 is CASSLGQAYNSPLHF. For the CDR3, the DNA is TGTGCCAGCAGTTTAGGACAGGCCTATAATTCACCCCTCCACTTT.

V usage is TRBV6-1 and J usage is TRBJ1-2; 9 bases are shared with TRBD1. Germline assignment: CDR1 MNHNS and CDR2 SASEGT. The CDR3 is made up of 16 amino acids. The trim removed 4 bases at V and 8 bases at J, leaving 14 bases unmatched. The CDR3 spells CASSGGTGIIHTGYTF. The CDR3 nucleotides read TGTGCCAGCAGTGGGGGGACAGGGATTATCCACACGGGCTACACCTTC.

The gene calls are TRBV7-6 and TRBJ1-5; TRBD1 agrees at 7 bases. Germline CDR1 reads SGHVS; CDR2 reads FNYEAQ. V shed 5 bases and J 3 bases; nucleotides not matched to a gene: 4. The CDR3 contains 14 residues. This CDR3 is CASSQGGFNQPQHF. For the CDR3, the DNA is TGTGCCAGCAGCCAAGGGGGCTTCAATCAGCCCCAGCATTTT. Complete variable domain (other parts from reference TRBV7-6 and TRBJ1-5): GAGVSQSPRYKVTKRGQDVALRCDPISGHVSLYWYRQALGQGPEFLTYFNYEAQQDKSGLPNDRFSAERPEGSISTLTIQRTEQRDSAMYRCASSQGGFNQPQHFGDGTRLSIL.

The genes are TRBV7-2 and TRBJ1-2, with 7 bases identical to TRBD1. Germline V gives CDR1 SGHTA, CDR2 FQGNSA. There are 13 residues in the CDR3. The V and J ends lost 5 bases and 2 bases, in that order; junction bases with no gene match: 2. CDR3 protein: CASSPQGNYGYTF. In nucleotides, the CDR3 is TGTGCCAGCAGCCCACAGGGGAACTATGGCTACACCTTC.

The rearrangement joins TRBV6-4 to TRBJ2-1, with 7 nucleotides matching TRBD2. The CDR3 is made up of 13 amino acids. Germline V gene lookup returns CDR1 MRHNA and CDR2 SNTAGT. V was clipped by 3 bases and J by 7 bases; unmatched bases: 3. Here the CDR3 reads CASSDGGGNEQFF. CDR3 nucleotides: TGTGCCAGCAGTGATGGGGGAGGGAATGAGCAGTTCTTC.

The chain joins TRBV7-9 to TRBJ1-3, with D perhaps TRBD1 (5 bases). The CDR3 spans 15 residues. Germline lookup yields CDR1 SEHNR and CDR2 FQNEAQ (reference sequence). The V and J ends lost 5 bases and 0 bases respectively, with 11 bases between them. The DNA for the CDR3 is TGTGCCAGCAGCCGGGACTTCAACTCTGGAAACACCATATATTTT. Protein: CASSRDFNSGNTIYF.

This clone has a single count. The J gene is TRBJ1-5, the V gene TRBV2; D possibly corresponds to TRBD1 (6 bases). Per the germline V gene, CDR1 is SNHLY and CDR2 is FYNNEI. V was cut by 7 bases and J by 2 bases, with 9 bases left in between. This CDR3 region has 13 residues. In nucleotides, the CDR3 is TGTGCCAGCAACAGGGTAGGCAATCAGCCCCAGCATTTT. Translation gives CASNRVGNQPQHF.